This is a list of T cell receptor beta chains from one sample in a study of blood T cell repertoires in COVID-19. The assay was immunoSEQ multiplex PCR, and TCRdb's table has in-frame clones only and misses some. The data show 350,000 to 450,000 clones, about 87% seen once. The sample consisted of PBMCs or T cells enriched from blood (not recorded which). All receptors come from a man aged 35 to 55 in a cohort exposed to, infected with or recovered from COVID-19 (not recorded which). The CDR3 runs from the conserved cysteine through the conserved F or W. D genes are given only for firm matches. Some rows mark clone size as missing; the rest say once, few, many or name a class of expanded clone.

-	TRBV11-3	-	TRBJ1-1	TGTGCCAGCAGCTTCTCTGGGCTGGCCACTGAAGCTTTCTTT	CASSFSGLATEAFF
TRBD2	TRBV7-2	-	TRBJ2-1	TGTGCCAGCAGCTTAACTAGCGGGACTTTCAATGAGCAGTTCTTC	CASSLTSGTFNEQFF
TRBD1	TRBV6-5	-	TRBJ2-5	TGTGCCAGCAGTCCCAGGGGGACGGAAGAGACCCAGTACTTC	CASSPRGTEETQYF
-	TRBV13	-	TRBJ1-1	TGTGCCAGCAGCCGAGGCGCAGGGCGGCCTGAAGCTTTCTTT	CASSRGAGRPEAFF
-	TRBV11-3	-	TRBJ2-2	TGTGCCAGCAGCCCCCAGGACACCGGGGAGCTGTTTTTT	CASSPQDTGELFF
TRBD1	TRBV28	-	TRBJ2-3	TGTGCCAGCAGTTTAGGGACAGGGGGCCGGACAGATACGCAGTATTTT	CASSLGTGGRTDTQYF
TRBD1	TRBV6-5	once	TRBJ1-2	TGTGCCAGCAGGCCAGGGGGTCTAAACTATGGCTACACCTTC	CASRPGGLNYGYTF
TRBD2	TRBV2	-	TRBJ2-3	TGTGCCAGCAGTTCCGGGACTAGCGGGAGTTATACGCAGTATTTT	CASSSGTSGSYTQYF
-	TRBV27	-	TRBJ1-4	TGTGCCAGCAGTAGACAGGCGACGAATGAAAAACTGTTTTTT	CASSRQATNEKLFF
-	TRBV11-2	-	TRBJ1-1	TGTGCCAGCAGCTTTGCGGAGAACACTGAAGCTTTCTTT	CASSFAENTEAFF
TRBD1	TRBV5-6	-	TRBJ1-2	TGTGCCAGCAGCTTGGATTTCCGGGACAGGGGACGCAATGGCTACACCTTC	CASSLDFRDRGRNGYTF
TRBD2	TRBV15	-	TRBJ2-1	TGTGCCACCAGCAGAGATAGAGGGACTACTATAATCAATGAGCAGTTCTTC	CATSRDRGTTIINEQFF
-	TRBV6-5	-	TRBJ2-1	TGTGCCAGCACGACTATACAGGGTTGGAATGAGCAGTTCTTC	CASTTIQGWNEQFF
-	TRBV7-3	-	TRBJ2-3	TGTGCCAGCAGCGTAGGGGCCTACCCCGGGGATACGCAGTATTTT	CASSVGAYPGDTQYF
-	TRBV6-5	-	TRBJ2-7	TGTGCCAGCAGGCAACAGGGAAGGGGCTACGAGCAGTACTTC	CASRQQGRGYEQYF
TRBD1	TRBV5-1	-	TRBJ2-6	TGCGCCAGCAGCTCAGGGGGCCCCGGCTCTGGGGCCAACGTCCTGACTTTC	CASSSGGPGSGANVLTF
TRBD2	TRBV2	-	TRBJ2-7	TGTGCCAGCAGGCCGGGACTAGCGGGAGTGTACGAGCAGTACTTC	CASRPGLAGVYEQYF
-	TRBV30	-	TRBJ2-5	TGTGCCTGGAGTGTAGGGTTGGCGGGGCTGGAGACCCAGTACTTC	CAWSVGLAGLETQYF
TRBD2	TRBV19	-	TRBJ2-2	TGTGCCACCCGGAGCGGGAAGGACACCGGGGAGCTGTTTTTT	CATRSGKDTGELFF
-	TRBV3-1/TRBV3-2	-	TRBJ2-3	TGTGCCAGCAGCCAAGTCGTGGGTCTAGCGCTCAGCACAGATACGCAGTATTTT	CASSQVVGLALSTDTQYF
-	TRBV5-1	-	TRBJ1-2	TGCGCCAGCAGCTTGGAGGCCGGGAAGGATATCGATGGCTACACCTTC	CASSLEAGKDIDGYTF
-	TRBV3-1/TRBV3-2	few	TRBJ1-1	TGTGCCAGCAGCCCTGGGAGGAACACTGAAGCTTTCTTT	CASSPGRNTEAFF
TRBD2	TRBV24-1	-	TRBJ2-5	TGTGCCACCAGTGATTTGCATCTAGCGGGTGAGACCCAGTACTTC	CATSDLHLAGETQYF
-	TRBV27	-	TRBJ2-6	TGTGCCAGCAGGAGGACTGGGGCCAACGTCCTGACTTTC	CASRRTGANVLTF
TRBD1	TRBV27	-	TRBJ1-1	TGTGCCAGCAGACCCGGGACAGGGGGCGCGGACACTGAAGCTTTCTTT	CASRPGTGGADTEAFF
TRBD1	TRBV28	few	TRBJ1-1	TGTGCCAGCAACTTACAGGGGGCGCATGCTTTCTTT	CASNLQGAHAFF
-	TRBV7-9	-	TRBJ1-4	TGTGCCAGCAGCCGGACAGTCCTTAATGAAAAACTGTTTTTT	CASSRTVLNEKLFF
-	TRBV7-9	-	TRBJ2-1	TGTGCCAGCAGCTTTGAGGGTCGATCCTACAATGAGCAGTTCTTC	CASSFEGRSYNEQFF
-	TRBV14	-	TRBJ2-7	TGTGCCAGCAGCCCCTTAACCGGGACTCAAGACTACGAGCAGTACTTC	CASSPLTGTQDYEQYF
TRBD1	TRBV5-4	-	TRBJ2-7	TGTGCCAGCAGCTTGGGTGGACAGGGGGCGGATGCGGGGCAGTACTTC	CASSLGGQGADAGQYF
TRBD1	TRBV5-4	few	TRBJ1-3	TGTGCCAGCAGCGCGGGACAGAACTCTGGAAACACCATATATTTT	CASSAGQNSGNTIYF
-	TRBV5-4	-	TRBJ2-7	TGTGCCAGCAGCTTGGGACAAAGAGGGTTCTACGAGCAGTACTTC	CASSLGQRGFYEQYF
-	TRBV11-2	-	TRBJ1-3	TGTGCCAGCAGCTTAGCGGCTGGGGCTCGTGGAAACACCATATATTTT	CASSLAAGARGNTIYF
-	TRBV3-1/TRBV3-2	few	TRBJ1-2	TGTGCCAGCAGCCAAGAGGTGTTGGGCGCGTACGGCTACACCTTC	CASSQEVLGAYGYTF
TRBD1	TRBV7-2	-	TRBJ2-2	TGTGCCAGCAGCTTCGACAGGGCCGGTGCTTCAGGGGAGCTGTTTTTT	CASSFDRAGASGELFF
-	TRBV9	-	TRBJ1-3	TGTGCCAGCAGCGGGTACTCCTCTGGAAACACCATATATTTT	CASSGYSSGNTIYF
TRBD2	TRBV14	-	TRBJ2-5	TGTGCCAGCAGCCAAGATGGGGCGTCATCGGGAGGATTGGAGACCCAGTACTTC	CASSQDGASSGGLETQYF
-	TRBV10-1	-	TRBJ2-1	TGCGCCAGCAGTCGTGTAAGAGGAGGATACAGCTCCTACAATGAGCAGTTCTTC	CASSRVRGGYSSYNEQFF
TRBD1	TRBV18	-	TRBJ2-6	TGTGCCAGCTCAGGCGACAGGGCGGGGGCCAACGTCCTGACTTTC	CASSGDRAGANVLTF
-	TRBV7-9	-	TRBJ2-7	TGTGCCAGCAGCTTAGACAATCCACTAGCCAAGTATAGCTACGAGCAGTACTTC	CASSLDNPLAKYSYEQYF
TRBD2	TRBV7-3	few	TRBJ2-1	TGTGCCAGCAGCTTAACCAGCGGGAGGGCCGCTGAGCAGTTCTTC	CASSLTSGRAAEQFF
TRBD1	TRBV6-5	-	TRBJ1-5	TGTGCCAGCAGTTATACAGGGGATCAGCCCCAGCATTTT	CASSYTGDQPQHF
-	TRBV28	few	TRBJ1-4	TGTGCCAGCAGTTTAAGACAGGAGAATGAAAAACTGTTTTTT	CASSLRQENEKLFF
TRBD1	TRBV19	-	TRBJ1-1	TGTGCCAGTAGTCAACAGGGGAATGTGTTCACTGAAGCTTTCTTT	CASSQQGNVFTEAFF
TRBD1	TRBV11-2	-	TRBJ2-2	TGTGCCAGCAGCTTAGGCCGGACAGGGGCCGGGGAGCTGTTTTTT	CASSLGRTGAGELFF
-	TRBV19	-	TRBJ1-4	TGTGCCAGCTCACCGAGATACACTAATGAAAAACTGTTTTTT	CASSPRYTNEKLFF
-	TRBV6-5	-	TRBJ1-2	TGTGCCAGCAGTCAGGACAGCAGGATAAGGGGCTACACCTTC	CASSQDSRIRGYTF
-	TRBV2	-	TRBJ2-7	TGTGCCAGCACAGGGTATAGAGAGCAGTACTTC	CASTGYREQYF
TRBD1	TRBV28	-	TRBJ2-7	TGTGCCAGCAGTCCGACAGGGGTATCCTACGAGCAGTACTTC	CASSPTGVSYEQYF
-	TRBV12-3/TRBV12-4	once	TRBJ1-2	TGTGCCAGCAGTTGGACAACTAACTATGGCTACACCTTC	CASSWTTNYGYTF
-	TRBV5-5	once	TRBJ2-7	TGTGCCAGGACATCGGGAGTTCCCGGGTACGAGCAGTACTTC	CARTSGVPGYEQYF
TRBD2	TRBV19	-	TRBJ2-7	TGTGCCAGTAGTGTCGGGACTAGCGGAGTGAGCTCCTACGAGCAGTACTTC	CASSVGTSGVSSYEQYF